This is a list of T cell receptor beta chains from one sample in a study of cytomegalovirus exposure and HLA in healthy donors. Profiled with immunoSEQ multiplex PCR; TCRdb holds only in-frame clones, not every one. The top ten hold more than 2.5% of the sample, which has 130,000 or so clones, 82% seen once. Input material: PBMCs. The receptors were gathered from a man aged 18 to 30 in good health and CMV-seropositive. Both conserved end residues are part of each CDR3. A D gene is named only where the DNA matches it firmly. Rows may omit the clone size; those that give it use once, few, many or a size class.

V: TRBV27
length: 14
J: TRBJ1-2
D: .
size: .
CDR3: CASSRGQFAYGYTF
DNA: TGTGCCAGCAGTAGAGGACAATTCGCCTATGGCTACACCTTC

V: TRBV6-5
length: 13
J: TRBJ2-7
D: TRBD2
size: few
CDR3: CASRPAGGGEQYF
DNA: TGTGCCAGCCGTCCCGCGGGAGGGGGGGAGCAGTACTTC

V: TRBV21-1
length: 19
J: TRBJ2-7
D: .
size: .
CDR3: CASSKATFDRPIPVYEQYF
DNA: TGTGCCAGCAGCAAAGCAACTTTCGACAGGCCTATACCTGTCTACGAGCAGTACTTC

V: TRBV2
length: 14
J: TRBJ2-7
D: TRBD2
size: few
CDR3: CASSPRLAGGEQYF
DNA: TGTGCCAGCAGTCCCCGACTAGCGGGAGGAGAGCAGTACTTC

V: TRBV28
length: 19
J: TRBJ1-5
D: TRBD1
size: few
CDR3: CASINPGQGAPAGNQPQHF
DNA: TGTGCCAGCATTAATCCGGGACAGGGGGCCCCGGCCGGCAATCAGCCCCAGCATTTT

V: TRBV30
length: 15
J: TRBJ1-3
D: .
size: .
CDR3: CAWSPRLYSGNTIYF
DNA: TGTGCCTGGAGTCCTCGACTGTACTCTGGAAACACCATATATTTT

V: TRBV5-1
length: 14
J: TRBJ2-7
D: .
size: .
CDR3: CASSLALGSYEQYF
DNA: TGCGCCAGCAGCTTGGCCCTCGGGTCCTACGAGCAGTACTTC

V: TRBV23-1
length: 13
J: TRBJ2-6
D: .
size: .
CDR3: CASSQESVGGPTF
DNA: TGCGCCAGCAGTCAAGAGTCAGTAGGCGGGCCGACTTTC

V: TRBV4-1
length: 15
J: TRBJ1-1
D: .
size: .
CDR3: CASSRPTGGGTEAFF
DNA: TGCGCCAGCAGCCGACCCACGGGAGGGGGGACTGAAGCTTTCTTT

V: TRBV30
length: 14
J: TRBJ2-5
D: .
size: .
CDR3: CAWSYRAEWETQYF
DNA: TGTGCCTGGAGTTATCGAGCGGAGTGGGAGACCCAGTACTTC

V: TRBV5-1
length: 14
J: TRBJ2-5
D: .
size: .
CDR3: CASSLIAVWEAQYF
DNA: TGCGCCAGCAGCTTAATCGCGGTCTGGGAGGCCCAGTACTTC

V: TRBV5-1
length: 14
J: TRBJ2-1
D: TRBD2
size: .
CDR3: CASSGGSSYNEQFF
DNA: TGCGCCAGCAGCGGCGGGAGCTCCTACAATGAGCAGTTCTTC

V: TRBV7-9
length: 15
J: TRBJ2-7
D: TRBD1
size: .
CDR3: CASSLGTGEGDEQYF
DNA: TGTGCCAGCAGCTTAGGGACAGGGGAAGGCGACGAGCAGTACTTC

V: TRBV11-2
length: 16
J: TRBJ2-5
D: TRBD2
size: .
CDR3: CASSFARVSGTETQYF
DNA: TGTGCCAGCAGCTTTGCCCGAGTGAGCGGGACAGAGACCCAGTACTTC

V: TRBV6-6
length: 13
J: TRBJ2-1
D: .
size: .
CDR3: CASTPGGPLEQFF
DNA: TGTGCCAGCACCCCCGGGGGGCCCCTTGAGCAGTTCTTC

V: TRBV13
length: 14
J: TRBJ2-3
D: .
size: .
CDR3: CASSLGRFTDTQYF
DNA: TGTGCCAGCAGCTTAGGGAGATTCACAGATACGCAGTATTTT

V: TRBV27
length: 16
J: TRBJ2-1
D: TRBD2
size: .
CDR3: CASRGWVTSGGREQFF
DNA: TGTGCCAGCAGGGGATGGGTGACTAGCGGGGGTCGGGAGCAGTTCTTC

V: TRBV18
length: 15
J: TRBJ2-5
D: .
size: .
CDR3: CASSPPAAGQETQYF
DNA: TGTGCCAGCTCACCACCGGCGGCAGGGCAAGAGACCCAGTACTTC

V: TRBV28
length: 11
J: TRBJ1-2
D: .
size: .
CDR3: CASSLPSGYTF
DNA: TGTGCCAGCAGTTTACCGAGTGGCTACACCTTC

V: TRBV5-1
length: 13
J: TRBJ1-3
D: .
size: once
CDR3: CASTRAPGNAIYF
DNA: TGCGCCAGCACCAGGGCCCCTGGAAACGCCATATATTTT

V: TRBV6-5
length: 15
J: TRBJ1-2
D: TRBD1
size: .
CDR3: CASSYNGQANYGYTF
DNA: TGTGCCAGCAGTTATAATGGACAGGCCAACTATGGCTACACCTTC

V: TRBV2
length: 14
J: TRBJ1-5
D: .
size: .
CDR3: CASSPQGLGQPQHF
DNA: TGTGCCAGCTCCCCCCAGGGATTAGGTCAGCCCCAGCATTTT

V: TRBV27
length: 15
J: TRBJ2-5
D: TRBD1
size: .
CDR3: CASSLGDRGLETQYF
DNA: TGTGCCAGCAGTTTAGGCGACAGGGGATTAGAGACCCAGTACTTC

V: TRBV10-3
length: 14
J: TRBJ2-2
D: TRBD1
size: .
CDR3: CAISPGGYTGELFF
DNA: TGTGCCATCTCGCCAGGGGGCTACACCGGGGAGCTGTTTTTT

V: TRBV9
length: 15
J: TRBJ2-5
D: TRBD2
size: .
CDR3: CASSVDRGGLETQYF
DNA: TGTGCCAGCAGCGTAGACCGGGGAGGGTTAGAGACCCAGTACTTC

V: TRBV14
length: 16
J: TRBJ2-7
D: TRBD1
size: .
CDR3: CASSHPGGQGAYEQYF
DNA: TGTGCCAGCAGCCACCCTGGGGGACAGGGGGCCTACGAGCAGTACTTC